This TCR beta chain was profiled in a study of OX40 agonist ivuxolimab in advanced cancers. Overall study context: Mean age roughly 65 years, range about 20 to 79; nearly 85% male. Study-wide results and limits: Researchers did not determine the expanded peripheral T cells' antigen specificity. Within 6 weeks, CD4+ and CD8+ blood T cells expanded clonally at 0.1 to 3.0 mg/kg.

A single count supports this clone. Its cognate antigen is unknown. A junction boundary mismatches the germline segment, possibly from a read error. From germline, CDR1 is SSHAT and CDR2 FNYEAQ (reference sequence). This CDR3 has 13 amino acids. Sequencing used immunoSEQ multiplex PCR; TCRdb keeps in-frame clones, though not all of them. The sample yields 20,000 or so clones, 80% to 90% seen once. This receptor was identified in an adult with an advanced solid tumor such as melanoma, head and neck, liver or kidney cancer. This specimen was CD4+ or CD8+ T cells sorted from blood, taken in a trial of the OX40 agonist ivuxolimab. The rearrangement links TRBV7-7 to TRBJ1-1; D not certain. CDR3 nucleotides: TGTGCTAGCAGCTTAGGGATGAACACTGAAGCTTTCTTT. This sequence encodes CASSLGMNTEAFF.